These 18 T cell receptor beta chains originate from one sample sequenced in a study of CD8+ T cells in alopecia areata (dated by TCRdb to the late 2010s). The treatment or condition label of this sample denotes: oral pan-JAK inhibitor, 5-10 mg twice daily. Receptor amplification or capture employed the immunoSEQ multiplex PCR assay. To provide template for TCR sequencing, every sample had RNA extracted and reverse transcribed into cDNA. TCRdb took over this immuneACCESS table, retaining in-frame rearrangements with V and J assigned. Such tables are incomplete; in checked studies, under half of the missing clones stem from an unresolved V gene, and the remainder is unexplained. This sample lists more than 200,000 clones; approximately 65% were detected once. The top ten clonotypes cover over 1% of the sample. Sequences were derived from CD4+ T cells sorted from blood, sampled at approximately week 45, from a patient treated with tofacitinib. These receptors came from a human donor with alopecia areata.

The V gene is TRBV30, the J gene TRBJ1-6; possible D gene TRBD1, 5 bases. V was pared by 1 base and J by 0 bases, with 10 bases between. CDR1 and CDR2 from the germline V gene are GTSNPN and SVGIG (reference sequence). CDR3 size: 16 residues. The CDR3 sequence: CAWSADRRSYNSPLHF. The CDR3 DNA reads TGTGCCTGGAGTGCAGACAGACGCTCCTATAATTCACCCCTCCACTTT.

The chain is built from TRBV7-2 and TRBJ1-1; D gene uncertain. V was cut by 5 bases and J by 1 base, with 17 bases left in between. CDR3 length equals 16 residues. The V gene's germline CDR1 is SGHTA and CDR2 FQGNSA. The CDR3 region is CASSRRPDDSNTEAFF. For the CDR3, the DNA is TGTGCCAGCAGCCGCCGGCCAGACGACTCGAACACTGAAGCTTTCTTT.

This chain connects TRBV4-3 to TRBJ2-4; D not resolved. The germline V gene has CDR1 LGHNA and CDR2 YSLEER. The CDR3 consists of 16 residues. V was pared by 2 bases and J by 7 bases, with 18 bases between. The CDR3 coding sequence is TGCGCCAGCAGCCAAAAGGGCCCGGGCCTCGGGAACATTCAGTACTTC. It encodes CASSQKGPGLGNIQYF.

This clone showed up just a few times. V usage is TRBV4-3 and J usage is TRBJ1-1; D ambiguous. Trimming removed 2 bases at V and 5 bases at J, with 12 bases between. The germline gives CDR1 LGHNA, CDR2 YSLEER. The CDR3 extends over 14 amino acids. The CDR3 protein is CASSQLGGGTEAFF. The CDR3 DNA reads TGCGCCAGCAGCCAACTCGGCGGCGGAACTGAAGCTTTCTTT.

This chain joins TRBV29-1 and TRBJ2-5, with 9 bases aligning to TRBD1. Germline CDR1 reads SQVTM; CDR2 reads ANQGSEA. V shed 4 bases and J 3 bases; nucleotides not matched to a gene: 18. CDR3 length: 18 residues. DNA of the CDR3: TGCAGCGTTGCCCACTACAGGGGGCCGCACGGAACAAAAGAGACCCAGTACTTC. Translating gives CSVAHYRGPHGTKETQYF.

This clone has a single count. Other nucleotide sequences from this sample produce the same CDR3. This chain uses TRBV5-1 with TRBJ1-5; no definite D call. With 0 bases removed from V and 4 bases from J, the gap between germline ends came to 5 bases. This CDR3 comprises 13 residues. In germline, CDR1 is SGHRS, CDR2 YFSETQ. This CDR3 is CASSLGQNQPQHF. The DNA of the CDR3 is TGCGCCAGCAGCTTGGGCCAAAATCAGCCCCAGCATTTT.

V usage is TRBV29-1 and J usage is TRBJ2-3; D perhaps matches TRBD2 (5 bases). Trimming stripped 6 bases from V and 3 bases from J, with 10 bases between. The germline gives CDR1 SQVTM, CDR2 ANQGSEA. The CDR3 covers 12 residues. This chain's CDR3 is CSVVARTDTQYF. CDR3 nucleotides: TGCAGCGTCGTAGCGAGGACAGATACGCAGTATTTT.

The chain is built from TRBV10-3 and TRBJ2-1; D unresolved. Trimming pared 3 bases from V and 12 bases from J, leaving 9 bases between. This CDR3 contains 11 residues. The germline V gene encodes CDR1 ENHRY and CDR2 SYGVKD. The CDR3 nucleotides are TGTGCCATCAGTGAAGGTGGGCGGCAGTTCTTC. This encodes CAISEGGRQFF.

The chain uses TRBV5-1 and TRBJ2-5, with 7 bases lining up with TRBD1. Trimming cost V 4 bases and J 5 bases; bases outside gene matches: 11. Germline values: CDR1 SGHRS, CDR2 YFSETQ. This CDR3 has 15 residues. CDR3 sequence (DNA): TGCGCCAGCAGCGCCATGGACAGGATTAGGGAGACCCAGTACTTC. This encodes CASSAMDRIRETQYF.

Note on this clone: The identical CDR3 is also encoded by other nucleotide sequences in the sample. The chain carries TRBV7-2 and TRBJ1-5; D is perhaps TRBD1 (5 bases). Per the germline V gene, CDR1 is SGHTA and CDR2 is FQGNSA. With 3 bases removed from V and 4 bases from J, the gap between germline ends came to 7 bases. The CDR3 consists of 13 residues. This chain's CDR3 is CASSFGGNQPQHF. CDR3 sequence (DNA): TGTGCCAGCAGCTTTGGGGGGAATCAGCCCCAGCATTTT.

There are a few counts of this clone. DNA of the CDR3: TGCAGCGTTGATTTGAAGCACGGGGTGCAGTATTTT. Translating gives CSVDLKHGVQYF. The rearrangement joins TRBV29-1 to TRBJ2-3, with TRBD2 as a possible D gene (5 bases). The V and J ends lost 3 bases and 11 bases respectively, with 15 bases between them. The CDR3 loop spans 12 amino acids. The V gene's germline CDR1 is SQVTM and CDR2 ANQGSEA.

The V call is TRBV7-2, the J call TRBJ2-7; D is tentatively TRBD1 or TRBD2 (5 bases each). The germline gives CDR1 SGHTA, CDR2 FQGNSA. V was clipped by 5 bases and J by 4 bases, with 12 bases between them. This CDR3 has 13 amino acids. The CDR3 coding sequence is TGTGCCAGCAGCACCGGGACCCGATACGAGCAGTACTTC. Amino acid sequence: CASSTGTRYEQYF. Filled out from reference TRBV7-2 and TRBJ2-7, the complete variable domain reads GAGVSQSPSNKVTEKGKDVELRCDPISGHTALYWYRQSLGQGLEFLIYFQGNSAPDKSGLPSDRFSAERTGGSVSTLTIQRTQQEDSAVYLCASSTGTRYEQYFGPGTRLTVT.

This clone was seen only a few times. The chain couples TRBV7-9 to TRBJ2-3, with no clear D. V was shortened by 1 base and J by 0 bases, with 5 bases between the two germline ends. The germline gives CDR1 SEHNR, CDR2 FQNEAQ (reference sequence). The CDR3 spans 14 residues. DNA for the CDR3: TGTGCCAGCAGCTTAGTGATGAGCACAGATACGCAGTATTTT. Translating gives CASSLVMSTDTQYF.

J is TRBJ1-2 and V is TRBV2; a possible D gene is TRBD1 (5 bases). V was clipped by 3 bases and J by 3 bases, with 8 bases between them. The CDR3 is 13 residues long. Germline-derived CDR1 and CDR2 are SNHLY and FYNNEI. In DNA, the CDR3 is TGTGCCAGCAGTGATCAGGGTTACTATGGCTACACCTTC. It codes for CASSDQGYYGYTF.

The V gene is TRBV29-1, the J gene TRBJ1-4, with 9 nucleotides matching TRBD1. The germline CDR1 and CDR2 sequences are SQVTM and ANQGSEA. The CDR3 loop spans 14 amino acids. Unmatched junction bases numbered 8, after V lost 4 bases and J lost 8 bases. This CDR3 is CSVGGQGGSEKLFF. The DNA for the CDR3 is TGCAGCGTTGGGGGACAGGGAGGTTCCGAAAAACTGTTTTTT.

The chain employs TRBV29-1 and TRBJ1-1; the D is unclear. V shed 6 bases and J shed 7 bases, with 18 bases lying between them. From germline, CDR1 is SQVTM and CDR2 ANQGSEA. The CDR3 contains 13 residues. The CDR3 here is CSVWRPLSNEAFF. CDR3 DNA: TGCAGCGTATGGAGACCTCTTAGTAATGAAGCTTTCTTT.

The V gene is TRBV11-2, the J gene TRBJ2-5; perhaps TRBD2 as D (5 bases). Germline loops: CDR1 SGHAT, CDR2 FQNNGV. The CDR3 runs 18 residues. V was cut by 1 base and J by 1 base, with 19 bases left in between. CDR3 sequence reads: CASSLVEVEAGTQETQYF. The CDR3 region has the DNA TGTGCCAGCAGCTTAGTCGAGGTGGAGGCGGGTACCCAAGAGACCCAGTACTTC.

DNA of the CDR3: TGTGCCAGCAGCCCCTCTCTGGGGGCCCTCCACTTT. This sequence encodes CASSPSLGALHF. The V and J genes are TRBV10-3 and TRBJ1-6; the D gene is possibly TRBD1 (5 bases). The CDR3 contains 12 residues. Germline CDR1 reads ENHRY; CDR2 reads SYGVKD. Trimming removed 10 bases from V and 14 bases from J, with 18 bases in between.